These 3 T cell receptor beta chains originate from one sample sequenced in a study of blood T cells in healthy people across ages. Through a sample-barcoded 5' primer and a J-beta primer mix, a second PCR was run for roughly 6 to 11 cycles. In TCRdb, the 5' RACE reads were re-called with MiXCR into one record per CDR3 protein. The repertoire holds 1.5 million to 2 million distinct CDR3 sequences, with 34% as singletons. Material: blood. The receptors here all came from a woman aged 25 to 39 in good health.

This clonotype was seen only a few times. The chain employs TRBV27 and TRBJ2-1, with D tentatively TRBD2 (6 bases). Trimming removed 5 bases at V and 2 bases at J, with 25 bases between. CDR3 size: 19 residues. CDR1 is MNHEY and CDR2 is SMNVEV in the germline V gene (reference sequence). In nucleotides, the CDR3 is TGTGCCAGCAGTCGATACCAGCCAGTAGGAGCGGGCACCTACAATGAGCAGTTCTTC. Translation gives CASSRYQPVGAGTYNEQFF.

There are a few counts of this clonotype. The V gene is TRBV5-1, the J gene TRBJ2-3; TRBD2 aligns across 8 bases. The CDR3 runs to 14 residues. The V gene end was trimmed by 3 bases and the J gene end by 6 bases; junction bases not matched to a gene: 6. Germline CDR1 is SGHRS and CDR2 is YFSETQ. The CDR3 spells CASSSGLAPDTQYF. The CDR3, as DNA: TGCGCCAGCAGCTCTGGACTAGCTCCCGATACGCAGTATTTT.

This chain links TRBV4-1 with TRBJ2-1; maybe TRBD2 (5 bases). The V gene's germline CDR1 is MGHRA and CDR2 YSYEKL. V was pared by 3 bases and J by 4 bases, with 10 bases between. This CDR3 comprises 14 residues. CDR3 in amino acids: CASSHEGGYNEQFF. The DNA of the CDR3 is TGCGCCAGCAGCCATGAGGGTGGGTACAATGAGCAGTTCTTC.